This T cell receptor beta chain derives from a study of human T cells and chemical hapten exposure. Looking at the study overall: In the sensitization step, 2% DPC was placed on roughly 2 cm by roughly 2 cm of upper inner arm skin. Small pooled library volume differences mainly caused per-sample TCR yield variation.

TCRdb reprocessed the RACE reads via MiXCR and lists one record per CDR3 protein. The data show 60,000 to 65,000 distinct CDR3 sequences, with approximately 11% seen just once and roughly 2.3% held by the top ten. Specified time point: patch test 3, about 24 weeks after DPC sensitization. Indicated treatment: therapeutic diphenylcyclopropenone sensitization with weekly scalp DPC. Ten or more counts support this clonotype. The germline V gene encodes CDR1 SEHNR and CDR2 FQNEAQ (reference sequence). The CDR3 consists of 15 residues. With V trimmed by 5 bases and J by 5 bases, 9 bases remained unmatched.

This TCR came from a woman aged 25-40 years with alopecia areata. Some clones in this sample may be carry-over from other donors' samples. This chain links TRBV7-9 with TRBJ2-3; 8 positions match TRBD1. Sequenced material: whole blood, taken in connection with sensitization to the hapten diphenylcyclopropenone (DPC). The CDR3 nucleotides read TGTGCCAGCAGCGCTCCAGGGGGCGCAGGAGATACGCAGTATTTT. This translates into CASSAPGGAGDTQYF.